This TCR beta chain originates from a study of T cells in Graves' hyperthyroidism and ophthalmopathy. Looked up from germline, CDR1 is LNHDA and CDR2 is SQIVND (reference sequence). Trimming took 4 bases from V and 4 from J, leaving 13 bases between them. The CDR3 is made up of 14 amino acids. RNA transcripts were the template for amplifying TCR beta CDR3 regions. A first-round RT-PCR of the TCR CDR3 used the HTBI primer set. TCRdb ran MiXCR on the multiplex PCR reads and lists one entry per CDR3 protein. The sample holds 500,000 to 600,000 distinct CDR3 sequences, 46% seen once. This TCR derives from an adult woman with Graves' disease, either hyperthyroidism or ophthalmopathy (not recorded which). V usage is TRBV19 and J usage is TRBJ1-1, with D tentatively TRBD1 (5 bases). The sample consisted of peripheral blood or thyroid tissue (not recorded which). This CDR3 is CASSTPGGLTEAFF. The CDR3 coding sequence is TGTGCCAGTAGTACCCCGGGGGGTCTCACTGAAGCTTTCTTT.